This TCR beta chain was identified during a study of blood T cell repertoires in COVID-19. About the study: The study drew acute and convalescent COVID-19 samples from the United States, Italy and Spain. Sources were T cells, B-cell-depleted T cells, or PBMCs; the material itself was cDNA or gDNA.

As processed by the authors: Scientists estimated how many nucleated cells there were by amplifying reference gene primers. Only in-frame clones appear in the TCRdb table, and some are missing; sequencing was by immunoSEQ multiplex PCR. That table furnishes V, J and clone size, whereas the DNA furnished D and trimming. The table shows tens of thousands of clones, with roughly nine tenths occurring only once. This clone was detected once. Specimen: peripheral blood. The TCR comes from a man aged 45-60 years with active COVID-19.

CDR3 bases: TGTGCCAGCAGCCCGGATTCAATTACACAGGGGGCATCGGTGTCAGATACGCAGTATTTT. Its protein is CASSPDSITQGASVSDTQYF. This sequence joins TRBV13 and TRBJ2-3; 9 nucleotides match TRBD1. CDR3 length: 20 amino acids. The germline gives CDR1 PRHDT, CDR2 FYEKMQ (reference sequence). Trimming took 5 bases from V and 4 from J; bases not matched to a gene: 22.